The rows below give T cell receptor beta chains drawn from one sample of a study of regulatory T cells in long-lasting Graves disease. TCRdb used MiXCR to reprocess the multiplex PCR reads, holding one entry per CDR3 protein. The table lists more than 300,000 distinct CDR3 sequences, 20% of them singletons. The input for sequencing was peripheral blood mononuclear cells (PBMCs), taken when the disease was refractory, from a patient treated with antithyroid drugs. The source is a female donor with Graves disease. Each CDR3 is given without its conserved first and last residue.

len	v_gene	j_gene	CDR3aa
11	TRBV10-3	TRBJ1-1	AISRDLNTEAF
11	TRBV5-1	TRBJ2-5	ASSVDTGETQY
11	TRBV29-1	TRBJ2-7	SVKTGIPYEQY
16	TRBV28	TRBJ1-1	ASRINLIRTATNTEAF
14	TRBV4-1	TRBJ1-1	ASSQGGRRVNTEAF
15	TRBV25-1	TRBJ2-1	ASSEYQTSGIYNEQF
12	TRBV7-9	TRBJ1-6	ASSIGQDNSPLH
16	TRBV11-2	TRBJ1-1	ASSPEAGDPKGNTEAF
12	TRBV12-3/TRBV12-4	TRBJ2-3	ASRQPTRGDTQY
14	TRBV6-2/TRBV6-3	TRBJ2-5	ASSYGTGLIQETQY
12	TRBV5-4	TRBJ1-1	ASSFQGASSEAF
13	TRBV9	TRBJ1-2	ASSLPDRPTRGYT
14	TRBV12-3/TRBV12-4	TRBJ2-4	ASSLGSTLAKNIQY
11	TRBV7-2	TRBJ2-5	ASSRGGTTTQY
11	TRBV27	TRBJ1-2	ATLLTANYGYT
13	TRBV12-3/TRBV12-4	TRBJ1-5	ASRRTGGPNQPQH
9	TRBV28	TRBJ2-7	ASEGTYEQY
14	TRBV6-2/TRBV6-3	TRBJ1-2	ASSYNYRAANYGYT
14	TRBV7-2	TRBJ2-7	ASSLGVAGLAYEQY
13	TRBV28	TRBJ2-7	ASSLPVWGTREQY
13	TRBV28	TRBJ2-7	ASSPRRTQAYEQY
11	TRBV7-2	TRBJ1-2	ASSLEYSRGYT